Included here is one TCR beta chain sequence, with context. These data come from a study of spatial heterogeneity in lung cancer. Across the whole study: There were consistently more beta-chain sequences detected than alpha-chain sequences. Averaged across combinations, each unique TCR and UMI pairing appeared more than ten times in raw reads, which were uncorrected.

The sample's time point: sample taken at primary tumor resection. Frozen PBMC, nontumor lung or tumor provided whole RNA, which was sequenced unsorted. The donors, about 74 patients with untreated early-stage non-small cell lung cancer, provided the samples. Germline trimming cut 1 base from V and 4 bases from J; bases unmatched to any gene: 4. CDR1 MGHRA and CDR2 YSYEKL come from the germline V gene. The CDR3 extends over 17 amino acids. A single record per CDR3 protein comes from TCRdb applying MiXCR to the 5' RACE reads. The sample lists about 92,000 distinct CDR3 sequences; roughly 12% were seen once.

This chain uses TRBV4-1 with TRBJ2-1, with 13 bases lining up with TRBD2. The sequence was obtained from a male donor with early-stage non-small cell lung cancer. Here the sequenced sample was PBMCs, taken at surgery. This chain's CDR3 is CASSQGTSGGEYNEQFF. The CDR3 DNA reads as TGCGCCAGCAGCCAAGGGACTAGCGGGGGAGAGTACAATGAGCAGTTCTTC.